The rows below give T cell receptor beta chains drawn from one sample of a study of technical replicates of blood from several donors. Profiled with immunoSEQ multiplex PCR; TCRdb holds only in-frame clones, not every one. This table holds 65,000 to 75,000 clones, more than 75% found once. Sequencing was performed on PBMCs. The receptors were gathered from a human donor in good health. Some clones in this sample may be carry-over from other donors' samples. CDR3s include the opening cysteine and the closing phenylalanine or tryptophan. The D gene is left open where the match is weak. Clone size appears in some rows only: once, few, many, or a class for an expanded clone.

j_gene: TRBJ1-4; d_gene: TRBD1; abundance: NA; v_gene: TRBV6-5; CDR3aa: CASRRDRATNEKLFF; CDR3nt: TGTGCCAGCAGGCGGGACAGAGCAACTAATGAAAAACTGTTTTTT
j_gene: TRBJ2-3; d_gene: TRBD2; abundance: few; v_gene: TRBV7-7; CDR3aa: CASSLSGTSAQYF; CDR3nt: TGTGCCAGCAGCTTATCCGGGACTAGCGCGCAGTATTTT
j_gene: TRBJ2-5; d_gene: NA; abundance: few; v_gene: TRBV14; CDR3aa: CASSRISLGLQETQYF; CDR3nt: TGTGCCAGCAGCCGCATATCTTTGGGGCTCCAAGAGACCCAGTACTTC
j_gene: TRBJ2-7; d_gene: TRBD2; abundance: NA; v_gene: TRBV30; CDR3aa: CAWSVLGTSLDEQYF; CDR3nt: TGTGCCTGGAGTGTACTCGGGACTAGCCTCGACGAGCAGTACTTC
j_gene: TRBJ2-7; d_gene: NA; abundance: NA; v_gene: TRBV7-9; CDR3aa: CASSLASPGEQYF; CDR3nt: TGTGCCAGCAGCTTAGCCTCCCCAGGAGAGCAGTACTTC
j_gene: TRBJ1-5; d_gene: NA; abundance: NA; v_gene: TRBV10-3; CDR3aa: CAISSDSNQPQHF; CDR3nt: TGTGCCATCAGTAGCGACAGCAATCAGCCCCAGCATTTT
j_gene: TRBJ2-7; d_gene: TRBD2; abundance: NA; v_gene: TRBV7-8; CDR3aa: CASSLSAGEQYEQYF; CDR3nt: TGTGCCAGCAGCTTATCAGCGGGGGAACAGTACGAGCAGTACTTC
j_gene: TRBJ1-1; d_gene: NA; abundance: few; v_gene: TRBV6-6; CDR3aa: CASSYWQASAFF; CDR3nt: TGTGCCAGCAGTTACTGGCAGGCCTCGGCTTTCTTT
j_gene: TRBJ2-7; d_gene: NA; abundance: NA; v_gene: TRBV10-3; CDR3aa: CAPTGSRTYEQYF; CDR3nt: TGTGCCCCCACAGGCTCTCGGACCTACGAGCAGTACTTC
j_gene: TRBJ2-1; d_gene: NA; abundance: NA; v_gene: TRBV4-1; CDR3aa: CASSLPDGDEQFF; CDR3nt: TGCGCCAGCAGCCTCCCGGACGGGGATGAGCAGTTCTTC
j_gene: TRBJ2-1; d_gene: NA; abundance: NA; v_gene: TRBV18; CDR3aa: CASSPSDEQFF; CDR3nt: TGTGCCAGCTCACCGTCCGATGAGCAGTTCTTC
j_gene: TRBJ2-5; d_gene: NA; abundance: NA; v_gene: TRBV29-1; CDR3aa: CSAPGGAYQETQYF; CDR3nt: TGCAGCGCCCCCGGGGGAGCCTACCAAGAGACCCAGTACTTC
j_gene: TRBJ1-2; d_gene: TRBD1; abundance: NA; v_gene: TRBV19; CDR3aa: CASTAGQVYGYTF; CDR3nt: TGTGCCAGTACTGCGGGACAGGTGTATGGCTACACCTTC
j_gene: TRBJ1-1; d_gene: TRBD1; abundance: NA; v_gene: TRBV2; CDR3aa: CASKTGGGTEAFF; CDR3nt: TGTGCCAGCAAGACAGGGGGTGGCACTGAAGCTTTCTTT
j_gene: TRBJ2-5; d_gene: NA; abundance: NA; v_gene: TRBV5-1; CDR3aa: CASSFGVGEETQYF; CDR3nt: TGCGCCAGCAGCTTCGGCGTCGGGGAAGAGACCCAGTACTTC
j_gene: TRBJ2-1; d_gene: NA; abundance: NA; v_gene: TRBV5-1; CDR3aa: CASSLASSYNEQFF; CDR3nt: TGCGCCAGCAGCTTGGCCAGTTCCTACAATGAGCAGTTCTTC
j_gene: TRBJ2-7; d_gene: TRBD1; abundance: NA; v_gene: TRBV29-1; CDR3aa: CSVLDRGLSYEQYF; CDR3nt: TGCAGCGTCCTCGACAGGGGGCTTTCTTACGAGCAGTACTTC
j_gene: TRBJ2-5; d_gene: TRBD2; abundance: NA; v_gene: TRBV7-2; CDR3aa: CATKYSGSFRETQYF; CDR3nt: TGTGCCACCAAATATAGCGGGAGTTTCCGGGAGACCCAGTACTTC
j_gene: TRBJ1-1; d_gene: TRBD1; abundance: NA; v_gene: TRBV6-5; CDR3aa: CASSSRTGGNTEAFF; CDR3nt: TGTGCCAGCAGTTCCCGGACAGGGGGGAACACTGAAGCTTTCTTT
j_gene: TRBJ2-7; d_gene: NA; abundance: NA; v_gene: TRBV5-6; CDR3aa: CASSRRFAARGYEQYF; CDR3nt: TGTGCCAGCAGCCGGCGGTTTGCAGCTCGGGGCTACGAGCAGTACTTC
j_gene: TRBJ1-2; d_gene: TRBD1; abundance: NA; v_gene: TRBV20-1; CDR3aa: CSARQGGGYTF; CDR3nt: TGCAGTGCTAGACAGGGGGGCGGCTACACCTTC
j_gene: TRBJ2-5; d_gene: TRBD1; abundance: NA; v_gene: TRBV5-6; CDR3aa: CASSAQGTPTQYF; CDR3nt: TGTGCCAGCAGCGCACAGGGGACACCGACCCAGTACTTC
j_gene: TRBJ1-5; d_gene: NA; abundance: NA; v_gene: TRBV7-9; CDR3aa: CASSSGGWSNQPQHF; CDR3nt: TGTGCCAGCAGCTCTGGGGGGTGGAGCAATCAGCCCCAGCATTTT
j_gene: TRBJ1-1; d_gene: NA; abundance: NA; v_gene: TRBV29-1; CDR3aa: CSVDTRVTEAFF; CDR3nt: TGCAGCGTTGATACCCGGGTCACTGAAGCTTTCTTT
j_gene: TRBJ2-5; d_gene: NA; abundance: few; v_gene: TRBV6-1; CDR3aa: CASSGQIQETQYF; CDR3nt: TGTGCCAGCAGTGGACAGATCCAAGAGACCCAGTACTTC